This TCR beta chain was sequenced in a study of cytomegalovirus exposure and HLA in healthy donors. Study observations and caveats: Some public TCRs appeared in many individuals, while most sequences were rare. TCR beta chain V- and J-gene trimming was linked, in a later analysis, to a missense variant in DCLRE1C.

13 Jbeta primers and 60 Vbeta primers were used for the PCR. Assay used: immunoSEQ multiplex PCR; TCRdb lists only in-frame clones, some missing. Of 93,000 or so clones listed, around 67% were seen once; the top ten hold more than 3%. From germline, CDR1 is SGHDT and CDR2 YYEEEE. The CDR3 length is 15 residues. The germline V and J ends were trimmed by 2 bases and 4 bases, with 15 bases remaining between them. About this clone: Its antigen is unknown.

The sequenced sample consisted of PBMCs. This chain links TRBV5-6 with TRBJ1-2; D remains unclear. This TCR came from a woman aged 50 to 65 in good health and CMV-seronegative. The CDR3 reads CASSLKQLLAYGYTF. The CDR3 bases are TGTGCCAGCAGCTTAAAACAGCTGCTGGCCTATGGCTACACCTTC.